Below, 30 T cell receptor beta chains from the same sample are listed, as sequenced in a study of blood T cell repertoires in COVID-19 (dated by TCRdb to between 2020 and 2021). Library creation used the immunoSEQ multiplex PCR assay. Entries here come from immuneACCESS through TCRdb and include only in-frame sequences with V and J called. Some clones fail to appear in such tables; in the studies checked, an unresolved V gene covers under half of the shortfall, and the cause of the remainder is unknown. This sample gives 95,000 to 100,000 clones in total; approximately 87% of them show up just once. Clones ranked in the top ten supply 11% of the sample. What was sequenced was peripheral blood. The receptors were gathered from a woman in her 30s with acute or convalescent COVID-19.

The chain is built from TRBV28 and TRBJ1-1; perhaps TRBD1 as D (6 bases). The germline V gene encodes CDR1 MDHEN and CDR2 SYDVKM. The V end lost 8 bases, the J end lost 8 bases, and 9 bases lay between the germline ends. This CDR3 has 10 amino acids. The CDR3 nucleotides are TGTGCCAGCGCCGACAGGGAAGCTTTCTTT. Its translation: CASADREAFF. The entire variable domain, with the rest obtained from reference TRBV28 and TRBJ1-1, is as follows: DVKVTQSSRYLVKRTGEKVFLECVQDMDHENMFWYRQDPGLGLRLIYFSYDVKMKEKGDIPEGYSVSREKKERFSLILESASTNQTSMYLCASADREAFFGQGTRLTVV.

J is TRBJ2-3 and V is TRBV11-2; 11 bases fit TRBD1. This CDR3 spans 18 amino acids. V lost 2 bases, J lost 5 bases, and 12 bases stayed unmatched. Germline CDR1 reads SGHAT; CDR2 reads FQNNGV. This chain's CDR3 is CASSLSPYRDRGKDTQYF. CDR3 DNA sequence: TGTGCCAGCAGCTTATCCCCTTATCGGGACAGGGGGAAAGATACGCAGTATTTT.

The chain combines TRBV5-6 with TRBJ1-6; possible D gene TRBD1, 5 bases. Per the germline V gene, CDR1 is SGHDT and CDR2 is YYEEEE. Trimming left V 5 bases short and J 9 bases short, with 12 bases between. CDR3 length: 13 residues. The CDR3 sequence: CASSAGFSSPLHF. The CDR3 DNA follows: TGTGCCAGCAGTGCAGGGTTTAGTTCACCCCTCCACTTT.

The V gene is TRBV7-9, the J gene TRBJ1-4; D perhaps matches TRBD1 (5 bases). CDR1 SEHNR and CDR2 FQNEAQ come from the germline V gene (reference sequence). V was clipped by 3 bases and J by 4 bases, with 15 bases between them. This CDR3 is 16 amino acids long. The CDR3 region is CASSLDQGGSNEKLFF. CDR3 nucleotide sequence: TGTGCCAGCAGCTTGGATCAGGGAGGAAGTAATGAAAAACTGTTTTTT.

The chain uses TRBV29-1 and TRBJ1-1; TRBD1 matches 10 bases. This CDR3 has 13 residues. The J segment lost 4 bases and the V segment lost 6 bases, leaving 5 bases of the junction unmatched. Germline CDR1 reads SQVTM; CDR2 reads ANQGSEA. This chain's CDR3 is CSVADRGFTEAFF. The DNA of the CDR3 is TGCAGCGTGGCGGACAGGGGGTTCACTGAAGCTTTCTTT.

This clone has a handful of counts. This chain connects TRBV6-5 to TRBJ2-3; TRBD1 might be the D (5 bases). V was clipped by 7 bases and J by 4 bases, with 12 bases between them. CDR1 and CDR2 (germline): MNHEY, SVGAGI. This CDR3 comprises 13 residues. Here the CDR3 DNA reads TGTGCCAGCAAGCAGGGTCGGGCAGATACGCAGTATTTT. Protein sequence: CASKQGRADTQYF.

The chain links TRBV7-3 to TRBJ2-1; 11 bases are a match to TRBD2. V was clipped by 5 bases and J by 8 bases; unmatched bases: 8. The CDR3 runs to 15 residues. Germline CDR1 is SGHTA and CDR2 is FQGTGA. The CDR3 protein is CASSASGTSGDEQFF. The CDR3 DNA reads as TGTGCCAGCAGCGCCTCCGGGACTAGCGGCGATGAGCAGTTCTTC.

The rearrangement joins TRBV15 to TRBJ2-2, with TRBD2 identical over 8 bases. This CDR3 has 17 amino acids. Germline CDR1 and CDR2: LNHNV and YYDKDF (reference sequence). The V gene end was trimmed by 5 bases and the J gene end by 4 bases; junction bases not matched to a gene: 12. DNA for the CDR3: TGTGCCACCAGCCCAAGGGAGCGGGGGTCATCCACCGGGGAGCTGTTTTTT. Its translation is CATSPRERGSSTGELFF.

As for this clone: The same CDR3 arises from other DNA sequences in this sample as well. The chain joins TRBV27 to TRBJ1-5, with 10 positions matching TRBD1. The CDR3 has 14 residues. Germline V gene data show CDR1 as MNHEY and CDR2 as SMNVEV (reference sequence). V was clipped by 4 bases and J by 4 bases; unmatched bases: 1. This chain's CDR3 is CASSSDRGNQPQHF. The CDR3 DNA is TGTGCCAGCAGTTCGGACAGGGGGAATCAGCCCCAGCATTTT.

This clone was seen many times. CDR3 in amino acids: CAWRAPGANTIYF. The DNA of the CDR3 is TGTGCCTGGAGAGCCCCAGGGGCTAACACCATATATTTT. V gene TRBV30 combines with J gene TRBJ1-3, with TRBD1 as a possible D gene (6 bases). The ends were cut back, 3 bases at V and 7 bases at J, with 13 bases in the middle. The CDR3 runs 13 residues. Germline loops: CDR1 GTSNPN, CDR2 SVGIG (reference sequence).

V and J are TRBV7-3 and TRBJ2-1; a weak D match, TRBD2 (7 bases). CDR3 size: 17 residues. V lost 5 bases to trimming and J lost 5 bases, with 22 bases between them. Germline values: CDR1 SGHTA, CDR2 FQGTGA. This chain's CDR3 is CASSPYLGGAPDNEQFF. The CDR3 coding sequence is TGTGCCAGCAGCCCCTATCTTGGGGGGGCCCCTGACAATGAGCAGTTCTTC.

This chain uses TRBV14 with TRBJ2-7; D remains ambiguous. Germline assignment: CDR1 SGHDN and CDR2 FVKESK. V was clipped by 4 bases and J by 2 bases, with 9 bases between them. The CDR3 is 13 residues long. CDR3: CASSPLRTYEQYF. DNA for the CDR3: TGTGCCAGCAGCCCTCTGCGGACCTACGAGCAGTACTTC.

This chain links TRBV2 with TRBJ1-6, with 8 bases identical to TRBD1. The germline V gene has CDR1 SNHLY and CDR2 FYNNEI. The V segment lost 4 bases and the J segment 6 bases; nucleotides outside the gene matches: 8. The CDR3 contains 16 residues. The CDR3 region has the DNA TGTGCCAGCAGTGTGTCGACAGGGGTCACTAATTCACCCCTCCACTTT. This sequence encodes CASSVSTGVTNSPLHF. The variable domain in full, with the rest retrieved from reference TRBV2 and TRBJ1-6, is EPEVTQTPSHQVTQMGQEVILRCVPISNHLYFYWYRQILGQKVEFLVSFYNNEISEKSEIFDDQFSVERPDGSNFTLKIRSTKLEDSAMYFCASSVSTGVTNSPLHFGNGTRLTVT.

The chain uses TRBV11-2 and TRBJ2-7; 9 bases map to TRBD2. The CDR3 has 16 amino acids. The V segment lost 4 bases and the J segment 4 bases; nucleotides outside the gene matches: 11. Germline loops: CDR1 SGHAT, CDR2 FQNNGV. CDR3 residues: CASSWASGGIGYEQYF. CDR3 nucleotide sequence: TGTGCCAGCAGCTGGGCGAGCGGGGGGATTGGGTACGAGCAGTACTTC.

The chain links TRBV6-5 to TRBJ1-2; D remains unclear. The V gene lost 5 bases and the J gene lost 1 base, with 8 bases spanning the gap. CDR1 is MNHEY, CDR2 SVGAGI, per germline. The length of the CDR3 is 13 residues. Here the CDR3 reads CASSNTVNYGYTF. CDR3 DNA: TGTGCCAGCAGTAACACAGTTAACTATGGCTACACCTTC.

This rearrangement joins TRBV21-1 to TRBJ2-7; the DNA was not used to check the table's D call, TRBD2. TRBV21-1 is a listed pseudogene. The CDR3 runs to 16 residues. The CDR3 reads CASSKAERGDRHEQYF. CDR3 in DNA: TGTGCCAGCAGCAAAGCAGAGCGGGGGGACCGCCACGAGCAGTACTTC.

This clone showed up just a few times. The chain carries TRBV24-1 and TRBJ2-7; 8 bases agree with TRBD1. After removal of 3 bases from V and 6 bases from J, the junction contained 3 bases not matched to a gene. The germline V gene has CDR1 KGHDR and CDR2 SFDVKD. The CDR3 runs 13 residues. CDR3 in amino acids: CATSDGTGPEQYF. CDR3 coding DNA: TGTGCCACCAGTGATGGGACAGGACCCGAGCAGTACTTC.

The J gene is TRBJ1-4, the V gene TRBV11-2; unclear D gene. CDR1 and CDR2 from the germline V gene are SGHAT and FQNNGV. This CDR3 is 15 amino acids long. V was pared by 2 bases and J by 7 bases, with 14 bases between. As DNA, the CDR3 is TGTGCCAGCAGCTTACGAGGGCGTGGAAGTGAAAAACTGTTTTTT. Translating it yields CASSLRGRGSEKLFF.

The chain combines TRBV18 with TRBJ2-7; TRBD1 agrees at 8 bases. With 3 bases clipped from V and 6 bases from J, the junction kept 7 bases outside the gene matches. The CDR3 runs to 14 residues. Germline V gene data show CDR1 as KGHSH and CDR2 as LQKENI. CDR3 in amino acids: CASSPDRVVAEQYF. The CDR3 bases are TGTGCCAGCTCACCGGACAGGGTGGTTGCCGAGCAGTACTTC.

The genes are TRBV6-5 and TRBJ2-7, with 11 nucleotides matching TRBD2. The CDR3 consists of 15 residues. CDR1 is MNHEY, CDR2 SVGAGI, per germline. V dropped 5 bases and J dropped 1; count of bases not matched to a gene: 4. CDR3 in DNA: TGTGCCAGCAGTCCTCTAGCGGGGGGATCCTACGAGCAGTACTTC. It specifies CASSPLAGGSYEQYF.

The chain's CDR3 is CASSYSRGNQPQHF. For the CDR3, the DNA is TGTGCCAGCAGTTACTCGCGGGGGAATCAGCCCCAGCATTTT. This chain connects TRBV6-5 to TRBJ1-5, with D possibly matching TRBD1 (5 bases). This CDR3 is built from 14 residues. V gave up 0 bases and J gave up 4 bases, with 7 bases separating them. The germline V gene encodes CDR1 MNHEY and CDR2 SVGAGI.

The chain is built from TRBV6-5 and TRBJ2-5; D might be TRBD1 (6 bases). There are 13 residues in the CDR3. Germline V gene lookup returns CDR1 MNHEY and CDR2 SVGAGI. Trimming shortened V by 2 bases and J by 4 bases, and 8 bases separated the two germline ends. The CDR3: CASSYHRAETQYF. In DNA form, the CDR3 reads TGTGCCAGCAGTTACCACAGGGCAGAGACCCAGTACTTC.

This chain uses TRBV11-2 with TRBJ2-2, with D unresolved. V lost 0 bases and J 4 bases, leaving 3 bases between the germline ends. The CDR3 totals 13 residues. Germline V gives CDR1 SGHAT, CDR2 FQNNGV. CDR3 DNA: TGTGCCAGCAGCTTAGATCTCACCGGGGAGCTGTTTTTT. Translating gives CASSLDLTGELFF.

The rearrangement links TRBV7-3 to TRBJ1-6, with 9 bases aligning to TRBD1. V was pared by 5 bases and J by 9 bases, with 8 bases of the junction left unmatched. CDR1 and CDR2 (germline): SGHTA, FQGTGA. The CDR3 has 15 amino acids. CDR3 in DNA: TGTGCCAGCAGCCTGACGGGACAGGGCAGTTCACCCCTCCACTTT. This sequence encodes CASSLTGQGSSPLHF.

This chain's CDR3 is CASSLAAGGAFSTDTQYF. The DNA of the CDR3 is TGTGCCAGCAGCTTGGCGGCGGGGGGGGCCTTTAGCACAGATACGCAGTATTTT. This chain connects TRBV5-6 to TRBJ2-3, with TRBD2 matching 9 bases. This CDR3 region has 18 residues. Per the germline V gene, CDR1 is SGHDT and CDR2 is YYEEEE. J lost 0 bases, V lost 0 bases, and 8 bases had no gene match.

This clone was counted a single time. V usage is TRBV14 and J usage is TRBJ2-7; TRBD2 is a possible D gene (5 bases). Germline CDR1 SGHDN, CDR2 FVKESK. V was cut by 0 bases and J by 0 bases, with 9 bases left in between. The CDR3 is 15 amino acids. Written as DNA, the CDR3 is TGTGCCAGCAGCCAAGAAGAGGGTTACTCCTACGAGCAGTACTTC. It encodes CASSQEEGYSYEQYF.

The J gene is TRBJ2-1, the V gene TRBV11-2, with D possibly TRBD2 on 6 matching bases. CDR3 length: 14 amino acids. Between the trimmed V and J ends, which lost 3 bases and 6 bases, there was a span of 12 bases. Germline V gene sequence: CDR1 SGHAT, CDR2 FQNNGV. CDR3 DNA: TGTGCCAGCAGCTTCGCTACGGGACTCAATGAGCAGTTCTTC. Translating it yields CASSFATGLNEQFF.

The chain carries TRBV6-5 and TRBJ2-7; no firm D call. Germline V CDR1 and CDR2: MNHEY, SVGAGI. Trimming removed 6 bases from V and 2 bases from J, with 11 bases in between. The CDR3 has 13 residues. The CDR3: CASSPRPAYEQYF. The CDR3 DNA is TGTGCCAGCAGCCCCAGGCCCGCCTACGAGCAGTACTTC.

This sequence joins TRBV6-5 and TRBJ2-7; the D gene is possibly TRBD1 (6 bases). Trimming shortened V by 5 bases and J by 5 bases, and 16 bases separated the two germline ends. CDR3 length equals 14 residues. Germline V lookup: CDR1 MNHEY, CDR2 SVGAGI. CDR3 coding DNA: TGTGCCAGCAGTCAACAGGGCTCGGAAGACGAGCAGTACTTC. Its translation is CASSQQGSEDEQYF.

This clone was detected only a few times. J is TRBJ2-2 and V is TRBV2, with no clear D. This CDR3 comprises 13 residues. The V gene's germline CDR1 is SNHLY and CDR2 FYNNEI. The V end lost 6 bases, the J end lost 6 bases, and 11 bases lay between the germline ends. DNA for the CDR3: TGTGCCAGCAGACTCTTAGTATCCGGGGAGCTGTTTTTT. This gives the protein CASRLLVSGELFF. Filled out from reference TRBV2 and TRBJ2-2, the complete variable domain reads EPEVTQTPSHQVTQMGQEVILRCVPISNHLYFYWYRQILGQKVEFLVSFYNNEISEKSEIFDDQFSVERPDGSNFTLKIRSTKLEDSAMYFCASRLLVSGELFFGEGSRLTVL.